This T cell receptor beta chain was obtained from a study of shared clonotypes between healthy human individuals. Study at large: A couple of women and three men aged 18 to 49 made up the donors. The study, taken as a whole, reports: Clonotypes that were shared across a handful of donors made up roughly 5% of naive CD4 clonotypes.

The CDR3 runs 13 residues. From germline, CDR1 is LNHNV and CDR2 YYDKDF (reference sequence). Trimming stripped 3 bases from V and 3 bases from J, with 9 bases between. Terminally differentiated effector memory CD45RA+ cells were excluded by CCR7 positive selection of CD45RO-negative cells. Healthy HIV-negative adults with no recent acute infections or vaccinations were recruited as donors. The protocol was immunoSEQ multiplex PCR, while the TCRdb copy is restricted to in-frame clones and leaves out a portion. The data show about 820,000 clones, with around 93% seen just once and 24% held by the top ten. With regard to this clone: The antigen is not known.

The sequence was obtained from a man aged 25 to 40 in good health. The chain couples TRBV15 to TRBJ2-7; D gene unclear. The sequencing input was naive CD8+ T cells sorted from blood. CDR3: CATSREGYYEQYF. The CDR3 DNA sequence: TGTGCCACCAGCAGGGAAGGATACTACGAGCAGTACTTC.